The following is a TCR beta chain sequence with its context. The data were produced by immunoSEQ multiplex PCR, yet TCRdb's version contains in-frame clones alone and is incomplete. The repertoire holds around 120,000 clones, with approximately 90% as singletons. V was clipped by 7 bases and J by 4 bases, with 4 bases between them. This CDR3 contains 10 residues. Germline loops: CDR1 MGHDK, CDR2 SYGVNS. The source of the sample is a study of control samples from healthy donors and cancer patients. The chain employs TRBV25-1 and TRBJ2-5; D is undetermined. The TCR was taken from a woman between 45 and 65 years old with colorectal cancer. Specimen: PBMCs. CDR3 coding DNA: TGTGCCAGCAAGGGAGAGACCCAGTACTTC. Translating it yields CASKGETQYF.